Below are 31 T cell receptor beta chains sequenced from a single sample in a study of T-cell reconstitution after alpha-beta-depleted transplantation in children. Using unique molecular identifiers, the investigators prepared the TCRbeta library. TCRdb itself ran the PCR reads through MiXCR, one entry per CDR3 protein. Seen here are about 440,000 distinct CDR3 sequences, 43% observed once, and the top ten hold under 35%. Material: PBMCs, obtained before TCRalphabeta/CD19-depleted stem cell transplant. The origin of the receptors is a girl aged 2 to 10 with aplastic anemia, due to receive a stem cell transplant.

The V call is TRBV4-1, the J call TRBJ1-1; tentatively, D is TRBD1 (6 bases). Germline V lookup: CDR1 MGHRA, CDR2 YSYEKL. Trimming shortened V by 3 bases and J by 6 bases, and 17 bases separated the two germline ends. CDR3 length: 15 residues. The DNA for the CDR3 is TGCGCCAGCAGCCACACCCCAGGGGAAAGCTCTGAAGCTTTCTTT. It is translated as CASSHTPGESSEAFF.

This clonotype came up many times. The V gene is TRBV5-1, the J gene TRBJ1-1; 10 nucleotides agree with TRBD1. This CDR3 spans 16 amino acids. Germline CDR1 SGHRS, CDR2 YFSETQ. With 0 bases clipped from V and 5 bases from J, the junction kept 7 bases outside the gene matches. The CDR3 here is CASSLVGTGDKTEAFF. As DNA, the CDR3 is TGCGCCAGCAGCTTGGTGGGGACAGGGGATAAGACTGAAGCTTTCTTT. The whole variable domain, remainder taken from reference TRBV5-1 and TRBJ1-1, is KAGVTQTPRYLIKTRGQQVTLSCSPISGHRSVSWYQQTPGQGLQFLFEYFSETQRNKGNFPGRFSGRQFSNSRSEMNVSTLELGDSALYLCASSLVGTGDKTEAFFGQGTRLTVV.

This sequence joins TRBV5-1 and TRBJ2-2, with 7 bases that match TRBD1. The germline CDR1 and CDR2 sequences are SGHRS and YFSETQ. The CDR3 consists of 15 residues. V was pared by 4 bases and J by 0 bases, with 3 bases of the junction left unmatched. The DNA of the CDR3 is TGCGCCAGCAGCCACGGGACAGCGAACACCGGGGAGCTGTTTTTT. Encoded protein: CASSHGTANTGELFF.

The chain couples TRBV4-1 to TRBJ2-3; D perhaps matches TRBD1 (7 bases). The V end lost 0 bases, the J end lost 3 bases, and 10 bases lay between the germline ends. Per the germline V gene, CDR1 is MGHRA and CDR2 is YSYEKL. CDR3 length equals 15 residues. The CDR3 sequence is CASSQDPGGTDTQYF. The CDR3 nucleotides are TGCGCCAGCAGCCAAGATCCAGGGGGGACAGATACGCAGTATTTT.

The chain carries TRBV27 and TRBJ2-1, with no clear D. The germline V and J ends were trimmed by 5 bases and 15 bases, with 20 bases remaining between them. Per germline, CDR1 MNHEY and CDR2 SMNVEV (reference sequence). The CDR3 totals 13 residues. The CDR3 DNA sequence: TGTGCCAGCAGTCCCCGGGTGGGTTTCCCTTTGTTCTTC. It specifies CASSPRVGFPLFF.

Only a few counts were recorded for this clonotype. This chain links TRBV18 with TRBJ1-1; D call uncertain. V lost 5 bases and J lost 0, with 10 bases in between. This CDR3 has 14 residues. The germline gives CDR1 KGHSH, CDR2 LQKENI. CDR3 bases: TGTGCCAGCTCAGCGACGGGATTGAACACTGAAGCTTTCTTT. It specifies CASSATGLNTEAFF.

V is TRBV7-9 and J is TRBJ2-7, with 7 positions matching TRBD2. Germline V lookup: CDR1 SEHNR, CDR2 FQNEAQ (reference sequence). The CDR3 runs to 15 residues. V trimming: 5 bases; J trimming: 6 bases; junction bases outside the gene matches: 13. The CDR3 bases are TGTGCCAGCAGCCCCGAAGGGACCGGGAGGACCGAGCAGTACTTC. This codes for CASSPEGTGRTEQYF.

The CDR3 protein is CASSRGLAGLTDTQYF. The DNA for the CDR3 is TGTGCCAGCAGCCGGGGACTAGCGGGCCTCACAGATACGCAGTATTTT. The chain couples TRBV12-3 or TRBV12-4 to TRBJ2-3, with 12 positions matching TRBD2. The CDR3 consists of 16 residues. J was trimmed by 2 bases and V by 6 bases; bases with no gene match: 6.

The rearrangement joins TRBV3-1 to TRBJ2-1; the match to TRBD2 covers 7 bases. Trimming removed 7 bases from V and 2 bases from J; junction bases left unmatched: 5. The CDR3 has 14 amino acids. Germline CDR1 and CDR2: LGHDT and YNNKEL (reference sequence). Here the CDR3 reads CASKRAGAYNEQFF. The CDR3 DNA is TGTGCCAGCAAACGTGCGGGAGCCTACAATGAGCAGTTCTTC.

At least ten counts were recorded for this clonotype. An end of the junction differs from the germline gene, which may be a read error. The rearrangement uses TRBV15 and TRBJ2-3; the match to TRBD2 covers 14 bases. The length of the CDR3 is 20 residues. CDR1 LNHNV and CDR2 YYDKDF come from the germline V gene (reference sequence). The CDR3 DNA follows: TGTGCCACCAGCCGAGATCCGGGACTAGCGGGAGTTGAGGACACAGATACGCAGTATTTT. Its protein is CATSRDPGLAGVEDTDTQYF.

This clonotype occurred a few times. CDR3 sequence reads: CAIKSGSHEQFF. The CDR3 DNA sequence: TGTGCCATCAAGAGCGGGAGTCATGAGCAGTTCTTC. The V gene is TRBV10-3, the J gene TRBJ2-1; 8 nucleotides match TRBD2. J lost 8 bases, V lost 7 bases, and 4 bases had no gene match. CDR3 length equals 12 residues. CDR1 and CDR2 from the germline V gene are ENHRY and SYGVKD.

This clonotype occurred once. This chain connects TRBV6-5 to TRBJ2-1; 8 nucleotides agree with TRBD1. The CDR3 extends over 16 amino acids. CDR1 and CDR2 (germline): MNHEY, SVGAGI. J was trimmed by 2 bases and V by 1 base; bases with no gene match: 4. For the CDR3, the DNA is TGTGCCAGCAGTTACTTCCCGGGACAGGCCTACAATGAGCAGTTCTTC. Protein: CASSYFPGQAYNEQFF.

The chain links TRBV5-1 to TRBJ1-5, with TRBD1 as a possible D gene (5 bases). Trimming stripped 7 bases from V and 7 bases from J, with 6 bases between. This CDR3 region has 10 residues. CDR1 is SGHRS, CDR2 YFSETQ, per germline. Here the CDR3 reads CASGGQPQHF. The CDR3 nucleotides read TGCGCCAGCGGGGGGCAGCCCCAGCATTTT.

The CDR3 protein is CSVGGIRRDNSPLHF. CDR3 nucleotides: TGCAGTGTCGGCGGTATTCGGCGGGATAATTCACCCCTCCACTTT. The chain recombines TRBV20-1 with TRBJ1-6, with D uncertain. Germline values: CDR1 DFQATT, CDR2 SNEGSKA (reference sequence). This CDR3 comprises 15 residues. Trimming stripped 7 bases from V and 5 bases from J, with 18 bases between.

This sequence joins TRBV12-3 or TRBV12-4 and TRBJ1-5; D unclear. The CDR3 is 15 residues long. V dropped 2 bases and J dropped 0 bases, with 8 bases sitting between them. Here the CDR3 reads CASSLRADSNQPQHF. The DNA of the CDR3 is TGTGCCAGCAGTTTAAGGGCGGATAGCAATCAGCCCCAGCATTTT.

This clonotype occurred a few times. The J gene is TRBJ2-7, the V gene TRBV20-1; maybe TRBD2 (5 bases). CDR3 size: 12 residues. CDR1 and CDR2 (germline): DFQATT, SNEGSKA (reference sequence). The ends were cut back, 1 base at V and 8 bases at J, with 12 bases in the middle. The CDR3 loop is CSARVTTLKQYF. For the CDR3, the DNA is TGCAGTGCTAGAGTGACTACCCTAAAGCAGTACTTC.

V is TRBV11-1 and J is TRBJ2-2, with D possibly TRBD2 on 5 matching bases. This CDR3 is built from 17 residues. Germline V gives CDR1 SGHAT, CDR2 FQDESV (reference sequence). Trimming removed 5 bases at V and 6 bases at J, with 22 bases between. This chain's CDR3 is CASSPPARRLKSGELFF. The CDR3 DNA sequence: TGTGCCAGCAGCCCACCTGCCCGACGACTAAAGTCCGGGGAGCTGTTTTTT. The full variable domain, with the rest looked up from reference TRBV11-1 and TRBJ2-2, is EAEVAQSPRYKITEKSQAVAFWCDPISGHATLYWYRQILGQGPELLVQFQDESVVDDSQLPKDRFSAERLKGVDSTLKIQPAELGDSAMYLCASSPPARRLKSGELFFGEGSRLTVL.

The chain combines TRBV29-1 with TRBJ2-3; D is ambiguous. This CDR3 is 10 amino acids long. CDR1 and CDR2 from the germline V gene are SQVTM and ANQGSEA. V was pared by 6 bases and J by 6 bases, with 7 bases between. This chain's CDR3 is CSVLRDTQYF. The CDR3 DNA is TGCAGCGTCCTTAGGGATACGCAGTATTTT.

This clonotype was recorded a few times. CDR3 sequence (DNA): TGTGCCAGCAGCTCCACTCCCGGGAGGGGGGCCAACGTCCTGACTTTC. It is translated as CASSSTPGRGANVLTF. The gene calls are TRBV7-2 and TRBJ2-6; 7 bases match TRBD2. This CDR3 region has 16 residues. Germline trimming cut 4 bases from V and 4 bases from J; bases unmatched to any gene: 7. Germline CDR1 and CDR2: SGHTA and FQGNSA.

The CDR3 is CSAGGWGLAYNEQFF. In DNA, the CDR3 is TGCAGTGCGGGCGGATGGGGACTAGCCTACAATGAGCAGTTCTTC. This chain connects TRBV20-1 to TRBJ2-1; TRBD2 aligns across 8 bases. CDR3 length: 15 amino acids. Trimming at V came to 6 bases and at J to 2 bases, leaving 9 bases not matched to a gene. The germline gives CDR1 DFQATT, CDR2 SNEGSKA (reference sequence).

The rearrangement uses TRBV12-3 or TRBV12-4 and TRBJ2-1; D tentatively reads TRBD1 or TRBD2 (5 bases each). The CDR3 sequence is 19 residues long. Trimming removed 11 bases from V and 1 base from J, with 30 bases in between. Written as DNA, the CDR3 is TGTGCCTTCAGTTTAAGTGAAGGGACGGGGTGGGGGTCCTACAATGAGCAGTTCTTC. This encodes CAFSLSEGTGWGSYNEQFF.

At least ten counts were recorded for this clonotype. The rearrangement uses TRBV20-1 and TRBJ2-7; D gene uncertain. Germline V gives CDR1 DFQATT, CDR2 SNEGSKA (reference sequence). V was cut by 6 bases and J by 6 bases, with 15 bases left in between. This CDR3 spans 12 amino acids. CDR3 DNA sequence: TGCAGTGCCCGAAGGGCGGTAGGCGAGCAGTACTTC. Translating it yields CSARRAVGEQYF.

V and J are TRBV28 and TRBJ2-1; D ambiguous. Looked up from germline, CDR1 is MDHEN and CDR2 is SYDVKM. With 2 bases removed from V and 4 bases from J, the gap between germline ends came to 6 bases. The CDR3 sequence is 13 residues long. This CDR3 is CASSLLQYNEQFF. Written as DNA, the CDR3 is TGTGCCAGCAGTTTACTCCAATACAATGAGCAGTTCTTC.

This clonotype came up many times. This sequence joins TRBV10-3 and TRBJ1-1; no firm D call. This CDR3 is built from 16 residues. Germline V gene sequence: CDR1 ENHRY, CDR2 SYGVKD. V gave up 3 bases and J gave up 1 base, with 15 bases separating them. The CDR3 nucleotides are TGTGCCATCAGTGACCCCTCGTCTCACAAGAACACTGAAGCTTTCTTT. This codes for CAISDPSSHKNTEAFF.

The chain has TRBV5-6 and TRBJ1-2, with unresolved D. V was shortened by 1 base and J by 4 bases, with 8 bases between the two germline ends. There are 13 residues in the CDR3. The germline V gene has CDR1 SGHDT and CDR2 YYEEEE. The CDR3 DNA reads TGTGCCAGCAGCTTGCGCCTGGGCTATGGCTACACCTTC. It codes for CASSLRLGYGYTF.

The V gene is TRBV7-9, the J gene TRBJ2-2; D ambiguous. In germline, CDR1 is SEHNR, CDR2 FQNEAQ (reference sequence). V lost 1 base and J lost 7, with 7 bases in between. CDR3 length: 13 residues. The CDR3 reads CASSLDKIGELFF. Written as DNA, the CDR3 is TGTGCCAGCAGCTTAGACAAGATCGGGGAGCTGTTTTTT.

The chain recombines TRBV12-3 or TRBV12-4 with TRBJ2-7; D remains unclear. There are 14 residues in the CDR3. V dropped 7 bases and J dropped 2 bases, with 15 bases sitting between them. CDR3 nucleotide sequence: TGTGCCAGCAACGGGCCCGCAAGCCCCTACGAGCAGTACTTC. Translated, it gives CASNGPASPYEQYF.

This clonotype has just a few counts. This chain links TRBV18 with TRBJ1-4, with D possibly being TRBD1 (6 bases). Trimming removed 3 bases from V and 5 bases from J, with 7 bases in between. The CDR3 has 13 amino acids. The germline gives CDR1 KGHSH, CDR2 LQKENI. The chain's CDR3 is CASSPGQNEKLFF. CDR3 sequence (DNA): TGTGCCAGCTCACCGGGACAAAATGAAAAACTGTTTTTT.

This chain uses TRBV7-9 with TRBJ2-7, with D perhaps matching TRBD2 (6 bases). V dropped 0 bases and J dropped 6 bases, with 9 bases sitting between them. Per germline, CDR1 SEHNR and CDR2 FQNEAQ (reference sequence). The CDR3 spans 13 residues. The CDR3 nucleotides read TGTGCCAGCAGCTTAGCGTCGGAGGGCGAGCAGTACTTC. It specifies CASSLASEGEQYF.

The chain links TRBV20-1 to TRBJ2-1, with a weak D call TRBD2 (5 bases). The germline CDR1 and CDR2 sequences are DFQATT and SNEGSKA (reference sequence). This CDR3 is built from 14 residues. Trimming shortened V by 5 bases and J by 6 bases, and 17 bases separated the two germline ends. CDR3 nucleotide sequence: TGCAGTGCTGACTCCCCATCCCTAGCCAATGAGCAGTTCTTC. Translating gives CSADSPSLANEQFF.

The chain has TRBV20-1 and TRBJ2-2; TRBD1 aligns across 8 bases. CDR1 is DFQATT and CDR2 is SNEGSKA in the germline V gene (reference sequence). The CDR3 is 14 amino acids. V was clipped by 6 bases and J by 3 bases; unmatched bases: 6. The CDR3 nucleotides are TGCAGTGCCCGGACAGGGCTGGACACCGGGGAGCTGTTTTTT. Its translation is CSARTGLDTGELFF.